The entry below describes one T cell receptor (beta chain). Its antigen is unknown. Other DNA sequences in the sample encode the same CDR3. CDR1 and CDR2 (germline): SGHRS, YFSETQ. CDR3 length: 16 amino acids. Trimming at V came to 2 bases and at J to 1 base, leaving 5 bases not matched to a gene. The assay was immunoSEQ multiplex PCR, and TCRdb's table has in-frame clones only and misses some. Of approximately 2.1 million clones listed, 85% to 95% are singletons. The sample belongs to a study of shared clonotypes between healthy human individuals. Overall study findings and caveats: Generally, naive subsets came out with larger estimated richness than memory subsets. Against clonotypes common to all four donors, non-shared ones had lower generation probabilities. A few donors held 5% to 5.5% of naive CD4 clonotypes in common.

The sequenced material came from naive CD4+ T cells from PBMCs. Specified subset: CD45RA+ positively selected. V usage is TRBV5-1 and J usage is TRBJ2-3, with 9 positions matching TRBD2. This TCR came from a man between 18 and 35 years old in good health. Some clones in this sample may be carry-over from other donors' samples. In DNA, the CDR3 is TGCGCCAGCAGCTTAGCGGGAGGTTCGGGCACAGATACGCAGTATTTT. Translated, it gives CASSLAGGSGTDTQYF.